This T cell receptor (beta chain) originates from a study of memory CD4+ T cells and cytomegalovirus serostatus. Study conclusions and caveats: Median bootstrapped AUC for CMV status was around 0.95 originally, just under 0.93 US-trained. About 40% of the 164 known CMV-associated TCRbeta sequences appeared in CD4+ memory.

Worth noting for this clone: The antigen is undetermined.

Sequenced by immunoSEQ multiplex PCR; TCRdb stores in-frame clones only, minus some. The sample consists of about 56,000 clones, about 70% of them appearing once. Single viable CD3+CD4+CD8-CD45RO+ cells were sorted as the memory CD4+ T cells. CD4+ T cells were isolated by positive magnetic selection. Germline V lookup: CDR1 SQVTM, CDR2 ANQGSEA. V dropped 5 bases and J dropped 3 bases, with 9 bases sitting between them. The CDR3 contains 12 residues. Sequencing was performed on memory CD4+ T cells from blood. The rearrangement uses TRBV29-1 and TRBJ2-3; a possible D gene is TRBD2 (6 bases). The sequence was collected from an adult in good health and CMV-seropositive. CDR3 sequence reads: CSVWRETDTQYF. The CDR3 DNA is TGCAGCGTTTGGAGGGAGACAGATACGCAGTATTTT.